This note documents a single TCR beta chain sequence. Repertoires were generated with immunoSEQ multiplex PCR, while TCRdb's copy carries only in-frame clones and drops some. The table has 250,000 to 350,000 clones, about 88% seen once; the top ten hold around 13%. These data are taken from a study of blood T cell repertoires in COVID-19. The CDR3 spans 22 residues. Trimming removed 0 bases from V and 2 bases from J; junction bases left unmatched: 18. In germline, CDR1 is MDHEN, CDR2 SYDVKM. This TCR derives from an older woman with acute or convalescent COVID-19. The sequenced sample was peripheral blood. The chain has TRBV28 and TRBJ2-3; 12 bases map to TRBD2. The chain's CDR3 is CASSLWRVTSGGMRGATDTQYF. CDR3 bases: TGTGCCAGCAGTTTATGGCGAGTGACTAGCGGGGGTATGCGTGGGGCCACAGATACGCAGTATTTT.